A single sample gave rise to the 15 T cell receptor beta chains below, sequenced in a study of CD8 T cells in Susac syndrome. Random hexamers primed reverse transcription of roughly 0.5 to 1 ug RNA. TCRdb re-called the immunoSEQ multiplex PCR reads with MiXCR, one entry per CDR3 protein. There are about 190,000 distinct CDR3 sequences in the sample; approximately 94% occur only once, and 0.098% lies in the top ten. Sequenced: CD4+ T cells from PBMCs. Receptors originate from a human donor with Susac syndrome.

This chain uses TRBV7-8 with TRBJ2-7, with D tentatively TRBD2 (6 bases). V lost 5 bases, J lost 4 bases, and 12 bases lay in between. Germline lookup yields CDR1 SGHVS and CDR2 FQNEAQ. The CDR3 contains 13 residues. Here the CDR3 reads CASSMGGLYEQYF. CDR3 coding DNA: TGTGCCAGCAGCATGGGGGGATTATACGAGCAGTACTTC.

The rearrangement uses TRBV18 and TRBJ2-7, with D tentatively TRBD2 (5 bases). Germline lookup yields CDR1 KGHSH and CDR2 LQKENI. The V end lost 3 bases, the J end lost 1 base, and 10 bases lay between the germline ends. The CDR3 spans 14 residues. This CDR3 reads CASSPLARSYEQYF. CDR3 bases: TGTGCCAGCTCACCCCTAGCAAGGTCCTACGAGCAGTACTTC.

This sequence joins TRBV29-1 and TRBJ1-2, with 8 positions matching TRBD1. J gave up 4 bases and V 3 bases, and 1 base lay outside the gene matches. The germline V gene encodes CDR1 SQVTM and CDR2 ANQGSEA. The CDR3 covers 12 residues. CDR3 loop: CSVDTGGYGYTF. The DNA for the CDR3 is TGCAGCGTTGATACAGGGGGCTATGGCTACACCTTC.

The V call is TRBV19, the J call TRBJ2-2, with TRBD1 identical over 9 bases. CDR1 LNHDA and CDR2 SQIVND come from the germline V gene (reference sequence). The J segment lost 5 bases and the V segment lost 6 bases, leaving 4 bases of the junction unmatched. The CDR3 extends over 14 amino acids. The CDR3 here is CASSPGTGTGELFF. The CDR3 DNA reads TGTGCCAGTAGCCCCGGGACAGGGACCGGGGAGCTGTTTTTT.

This sequence joins TRBV30 and TRBJ2-3; the match to TRBD2 covers 9 bases. The V gene's germline CDR1 is GTSNPN and CDR2 SVGIG (reference sequence). The CDR3 contains 13 residues. The trim removed 3 bases at V and 4 bases at J, leaving 2 bases unmatched. The CDR3 spells CAWRVAGADTQYF. CDR3 coding DNA: TGTGCCTGGAGGGTAGCGGGGGCAGATACGCAGTATTTT.

V is TRBV20-1 and J is TRBJ2-2; 9 bases align to TRBD1. Trimming cost V 6 bases and J 3 bases; bases outside gene matches: 8. CDR3 length equals 15 residues. Per the germline V gene, CDR1 is DFQATT and CDR2 is SNEGSKA (reference sequence). The CDR3 is CSANRGRIDTGELFF. The CDR3 nucleotides are TGCAGTGCGAACAGGGGGCGCATCGACACCGGGGAGCTGTTTTTT.

The sample holds a few counts of this clonotype. The gene calls are TRBV25-1 and TRBJ2-5; 7 bases are a match to TRBD2. The germline V gene has CDR1 MGHDK and CDR2 SYGVNS. The CDR3 runs to 13 residues. The J segment lost 3 bases and the V segment lost 6 bases, leaving 4 bases of the junction unmatched. The CDR3 reads CASRLAGEETQYF. As DNA, the CDR3 is TGTGCCAGCAGGTTGGCGGGGGAAGAGACCCAGTACTTC.

This chain links TRBV9 with TRBJ1-6; 7 bases are shared with TRBD1. Germline V gives CDR1 SGDLS, CDR2 YYNGEE. After removal of 2 bases from V and 8 bases from J, the junction contained 4 bases not matched to a gene. The CDR3 spans 14 residues. The CDR3 coding sequence is TGTGCCAGCAGCGTGGGACAGTCTGATTCACCCCTCCACTTT. It yields the protein CASSVGQSDSPLHF.

V gene TRBV29-1 combines with J gene TRBJ2-2; the D is unclear. CDR3 length equals 13 residues. The V gene lost 3 bases and the J gene lost 2 bases, with 7 bases spanning the gap. CDR1 and CDR2 (germline): SQVTM, ANQGSEA. CDR3 sequence reads: CSVDLSNTGELFF. In nucleotides, the CDR3 is TGCAGCGTTGATCTCAGTAACACCGGGGAGCTGTTTTTT.

The chain employs TRBV3-1 and TRBJ2-2; tentatively, D is TRBD1 (5 bases). This CDR3 contains 15 residues. From germline, CDR1 is LGHDT and CDR2 YNNKEL (reference sequence). Trimming removed 7 bases from V and 5 bases from J, with 17 bases in between. The CDR3 bases are TGTGCCAGCAACCGAGAATCGACAGTAACCGGGGAGCTGTTTTTT. Its protein product is CASNRESTVTGELFF.

V usage is TRBV10-2 and J usage is TRBJ2-2, with D unresolved. The CDR3 extends over 15 amino acids. V shed 4 bases and J shed 4 bases, with 13 bases lying between them. CDR1 is WSHSY and CDR2 is SAAADI in the germline V gene. The CDR3 bases are TGCGCCAGCAGTGCCCACTCCTCGGCCACCGGGGAGCTGTTTTTT. Protein sequence: CASSAHSSATGELFF.

V usage is TRBV11-2 and J usage is TRBJ2-7, with a weak D call TRBD1 (6 bases). The CDR3 has 13 residues. With 4 bases removed from V and 3 bases from J, the gap between germline ends came to 10 bases. The germline gives CDR1 SGHAT, CDR2 FQNNGV. For the CDR3, the DNA is TGTGCCAGCAGCTCCAACAGGGACTACGAGCAGTACTTC. Its translation is CASSSNRDYEQYF.

The rearrangement joins TRBV20-1 to TRBJ2-3; 10 positions agree with TRBD2. Trimming took 3 bases from V and 5 from J; bases not matched to a gene: 11. This CDR3 is built from 16 residues. CDR1 and CDR2 from the germline V gene are DFQATT and SNEGSKA (reference sequence). CDR3 nucleotide sequence: TGCAGTGCTAGTCTCAGCGGGGGGGCCATGAGAGATACGCAGTATTTT. Its translation: CSASLSGGAMRDTQYF.

This rearrangement joins TRBV2 to TRBJ2-4; possibly TRBD2 for D (7 bases). Germline values: CDR1 SNHLY, CDR2 FYNNEI. The CDR3 consists of 11 residues. The V and J ends lost 11 bases and 8 bases respectively, with 13 bases between them. The CDR3 is CAWQGGDIQYF. In nucleotides, the CDR3 is TGTGCCTGGCAAGGGGGGGACATTCAGTACTTC.

This chain uses TRBV20-1 with TRBJ2-5, with unresolved D. Trimming cost V 0 bases and J 3 bases, with 5 bases left between them. The CDR3 runs 12 residues. Germline values: CDR1 DFQATT, CDR2 SNEGSKA (reference sequence). CDR3 sequence reads: CSARDEKETQYF. The CDR3 nucleotides read TGCAGTGCTAGAGATGAGAAAGAGACCCAGTACTTC.